This entry describes one T cell receptor beta chain. The antigen remains unidentified. A read error may account for a junction end that differs from germline. The record originates from a study of T cells in Graves' hyperthyroidism and ophthalmopathy. Hyperthyroidism of Graves' type that showed no ophthalmopathy progression within 18 months was stable. Overall study findings and caveats: Among clonotypes expanded in thyroid above 0.001, most were also found in blood. Separation of ophthalmopathy from stable hyperthyroidism was achieved by a 13 V-J model.

Template material for amplifying TCR beta CDR3 regions consisted of RNA transcripts. Researchers ran a first-round RT-PCR on the TCR CDR3 using the HTBI primer set. TCRdb fed the multiplex PCR reads into MiXCR, producing one record per CDR3 protein. The repertoire has a few hundred thousand distinct CDR3 sequences, 15% to 17% of them found once; the top ten carry approximately 7.4%. The V gene's germline CDR1 is KGHSH and CDR2 LQKENI. The CDR3 is 15 residues long. This receptor was taken from a woman in her twenties or thirties with Graves' hyperthyroidism. The chain couples TRBV18 to TRBJ2-1, with 7 nucleotides matching TRBD1. Sequenced input: blood. The chain's CDR3 is CTSSRGQEIYNEQFF. As DNA, the CDR3 is TGTACCAGCTCCCGCGGACAGGAGATATACAATGAGCAGTTCTTC.